This is a list of T cell receptor beta chains from one sample in a study of vaccination effects on CD4 cells after COVID-19. For these receptors, no antigen is known. Clones were read by immunoSEQ multiplex PCR, and TCRdb kept only the in-frame ones, dropping some. The table includes about 25,000 clones, more than 70% detected once. The source material was CD4+ T cells from PBMCs cultured with HCoV-NL63 spike peptides, sampled before COVID-19 vaccination. The receptor source for this set is a human donor who received a COVID-19 vaccine. CDR3s leave out the opening cysteine and the closing phenylalanine or tryptophan. The D gene is left open where the match is weak.

d_call: TRBD1
v_call: TRBV16
j_call: TRBJ1-5
cdr3_aa: ASSPGQRLISNQPQH

d_call: TRBD2
v_call: TRBV3-1/TRBV3-2
j_call: TRBJ2-3
cdr3_aa: ASSLMTSGNTQY

d_call: TRBD2
v_call: TRBV24-1
j_call: TRBJ2-3
cdr3_aa: ATSDPKLAGIDTQY

d_call: TRBD1
v_call: TRBV12-5
j_call: TRBJ2-1
cdr3_aa: ASGLRTGSYNEQF

d_call: TRBD1
v_call: TRBV2
j_call: TRBJ1-5
cdr3_aa: ASSGQGAGPNQPQH

d_call: NA
v_call: TRBV21-1
j_call: TRBJ1-5
cdr3_aa: ASSKGTKICQPQH

d_call: TRBD1
v_call: TRBV19
j_call: TRBJ1-2
cdr3_aa: ASTPRTGAYGYT

d_call: NA
v_call: TRBV5-1
j_call: TRBJ2-5
cdr3_aa: ASSPPGVGITQY

d_call: NA
v_call: TRBV24-1
j_call: TRBJ1-5
cdr3_aa: ATSDPTADGTGTQH

d_call: NA
v_call: TRBV5-1
j_call: TRBJ2-1
cdr3_aa: AIHLARNYNEQF

d_call: TRBD2
v_call: TRBV7-2
j_call: TRBJ2-1
cdr3_aa: ASSLAGGGGHNEQF

d_call: NA
v_call: TRBV19
j_call: TRBJ1-2
cdr3_aa: ASSISNTGSYGYT

d_call: NA
v_call: TRBV5-4
j_call: TRBJ2-7
cdr3_aa: ASRKQGGVYEQY

d_call: NA
v_call: TRBV27
j_call: TRBJ2-3
cdr3_aa: ASSSRSLVGTDTQY

d_call: NA
v_call: TRBV10-2
j_call: TRBJ1-1
cdr3_aa: ASSDGQIWNTEAF

d_call: TRBD1
v_call: TRBV2
j_call: TRBJ2-5
cdr3_aa: ASRRTGKQETQY

d_call: NA
v_call: TRBV6-5
j_call: TRBJ1-1
cdr3_aa: ASSYRQGIVYTEAF

d_call: NA
v_call: TRBV3-1/TRBV3-2
j_call: TRBJ2-5
cdr3_aa: ASSQADETNWQETQY

d_call: NA
v_call: TRBV3-1/TRBV3-2
j_call: TRBJ2-5
cdr3_aa: ASSQVGGAGETQY

d_call: TRBD2
v_call: TRBV11-3
j_call: TRBJ2-5
cdr3_aa: ASSKRERRETQY

d_call: NA
v_call: TRBV12-3/TRBV12-4
j_call: TRBJ1-1
cdr3_aa: ASSLQGIPEAF

d_call: NA
v_call: TRBV3-1/TRBV3-2
j_call: TRBJ2-1
cdr3_aa: ASSQDQAGSSYNEQF

d_call: NA
v_call: TRBV2
j_call: TRBJ2-6
cdr3_aa: ASKEGAGANVLT

d_call: TRBD1
v_call: TRBV19
j_call: TRBJ1-6
cdr3_aa: ASSIEDRANSPLH

d_call: NA
v_call: TRBV15
j_call: TRBJ1-4
cdr3_aa: ATSRDAGATNEKLF

d_call: TRBD1
v_call: TRBV4-1
j_call: TRBJ1-1
cdr3_aa: ASSQRQGGDEFTEAF

d_call: NA
v_call: TRBV21-1
j_call: TRBJ2-7
cdr3_aa: APQPPRDLSNEQY

d_call: NA
v_call: TRBV29-1
j_call: TRBJ2-5
cdr3_aa: SVVKTGSGTQY

d_call: NA
v_call: TRBV19
j_call: TRBJ2-3
cdr3_aa: ASSRGVSTDTQY

d_call: TRBD1
v_call: TRBV19
j_call: TRBJ2-1
cdr3_aa: ASSIFGQGYDEQF

d_call: TRBD2
v_call: TRBV19
j_call: TRBJ2-5
cdr3_aa: ASSRTSGSLETQY

d_call: NA
v_call: TRBV3-1/TRBV3-2
j_call: TRBJ2-1
cdr3_aa: ASSHPMGEQF

d_call: TRBD2
v_call: TRBV24-1
j_call: TRBJ2-1
cdr3_aa: ATSETGTSSYNEQF

d_call: NA
v_call: TRBV6-5
j_call: TRBJ2-7
cdr3_aa: ASGLSDNSYEQY

d_call: NA
v_call: TRBV19
j_call: TRBJ1-2
cdr3_aa: ASSNPARESNYGYT

d_call: TRBD1
v_call: TRBV6-5
j_call: TRBJ1-2
cdr3_aa: ASVKTGGHGYT

d_call: TRBD1
v_call: TRBV5-4
j_call: TRBJ1-6
cdr3_aa: ASSLETGSNNSPLH

d_call: TRBD2
v_call: TRBV12-5
j_call: TRBJ2-2
cdr3_aa: ASGLHTRGLAGTGELF

d_call: TRBD2
v_call: TRBV7-9
j_call: TRBJ2-3
cdr3_aa: ASSSLAGGQDTQY

d_call: NA
v_call: TRBV7-9
j_call: TRBJ2-1
cdr3_aa: ASSSKFDEQF

d_call: NA
v_call: TRBV6-5
j_call: TRBJ2-3
cdr3_aa: ASSYSTRLDTQY

d_call: NA
v_call: TRBV14
j_call: TRBJ1-6
cdr3_aa: ASSREVYNSPLH

d_call: TRBD1
v_call: TRBV6-4
j_call: TRBJ2-3
cdr3_aa: ASSEGQGGSTDTQY

d_call: TRBD2
v_call: TRBV5-5
j_call: TRBJ2-1
cdr3_aa: ASIGTSHSRANEQF

d_call: NA
v_call: TRBV30
j_call: TRBJ1-2
cdr3_aa: AWRVRAPYGYT

d_call: TRBD1
v_call: TRBV19
j_call: TRBJ1-2
cdr3_aa: ASSREGAPNYGYT

d_call: NA
v_call: TRBV12-3/TRBV12-4
j_call: TRBJ1-5
cdr3_aa: ASSRGVSGPQH

d_call: NA
v_call: TRBV5-6
j_call: TRBJ1-2
cdr3_aa: ASSRRADDYGYT

d_call: NA
v_call: TRBV4-1
j_call: TRBJ1-2
cdr3_aa: ASSQVWGHGYT

d_call: NA
v_call: TRBV9
j_call: TRBJ2-5
cdr3_aa: ASSVVEETQY

d_call: NA
v_call: TRBV3-1/TRBV3-2
j_call: TRBJ1-2
cdr3_aa: ASSPVGAGGGYT

d_call: NA
v_call: TRBV5-5
j_call: TRBJ2-1
cdr3_aa: ASSFPGQVQF

d_call: TRBD2
v_call: TRBV3-1/TRBV3-2
j_call: TRBJ2-1
cdr3_aa: ASSLSGLAGEQF